This T cell receptor (beta chain) was sequenced during a study of T cell changes during pregnancy in multiple sclerosis. The protocol was immunoSEQ multiplex PCR, while the TCRdb copy is restricted to in-frame clones and leaves out a portion. The sample has fewer than 100,000 clones, under 95% seen once. The trim removed 3 bases at V and 0 bases at J, leaving 2 bases unmatched. The germline V gene has CDR1 SGHAT and CDR2 FQNNGV. This CDR3 comprises 15 residues. Sequenced here: peripheral blood, sampled after pregnancy. This sequence joins TRBV11-2 and TRBJ2-1; TRBD1 matches 7 bases. The receptor was derived from a female donor in good health, enrolled as a control in a pregnancy study. CDR3 sequence (DNA): TGTGCCAGCAGCTTTTCAGGGGGCTCCTACAATGAGCAGTTCTTC. Its translation is CASSFSGGSYNEQFF.